This TCR beta chain is from a study of shared clonotypes between healthy human individuals. The CDR3 extends over 15 amino acids. Germline V gene lookup returns CDR1 LNHNV and CDR2 YYDKDF (reference sequence). Trimming removed 0 bases from V and 9 bases from J, with 17 bases in between. Assay execution took place at the deep level. Libraries were prepared by immunoSEQ multiplex PCR; TCRdb keeps only in-frame clonotypes and omits some of them. The repertoire holds 2 million to 2.5 million clones, with 90% to 96% as singletons. As to this clone: Its antigen is still unknown.

Broader study findings: Estimated richness was generally greater in naive than memory subsets.

The sequenced sample was naive CD4+ T cells sorted from blood. Subset described: CD45RA+ positively selected. J is TRBJ2-5 and V is TRBV15, with TRBD2 as a possible D gene (6 bases). The clonotype was recovered from a man aged 18 to 30 in good health. The CDR3 nucleotides read TGTGCCACCAGCAGAGATCGGGGGACCGTTGGGGCCCAGTACTTC. This gives the protein CATSRDRGTVGAQYF. Based on the CDR3 plus reference TRBV15 and TRBJ2-5, the full variable domain is DAMVIQNPRYQVTQFGKPVTLSCSQTLNHNVMYWYQQKSSQAPKLLFHYYDKDFNNEADTPDNFQSRRPNTSFCFLDIRSPGLGDTAMYLCATSRDRGTVGAQYFGPGTRLLVL.